A selection of T cell receptor beta chains follows, all from one sample in a study of blood T cells in healthy people across ages. A single record per CDR3 protein comes from TCRdb applying MiXCR to the 5' RACE reads. The data hold about a million distinct CDR3 sequences, with around 48% observed a single time. Sequenced: blood. Receptors were obtained from a man aged 25 to 40 in good health. Each CDR3 is given with its conserved first and last residue. Each record gives: V gene, J gene, D gene, clone size, CDR3 DNA, CDR3 protein. A D gene is named only where the DNA matches it firmly. Clone size is given for some rows only: seen once, a few or many times, or a class if the clone is expanded.

v_call: TRBV10-3; j_call: TRBJ1-1; d_call: .; clone_size: .; cdr3_nt: TGTGCCATCAGTGAAAGGAACGGTCCTGAAGCTTTCTTT; cdr3_aa: CAISERNGPEAFF
v_call: TRBV7-2; j_call: TRBJ2-5; d_call: .; clone_size: .; cdr3_nt: TGTGCCAGCAGCTTAGCTTCCGCCATAGTTTCGGAGACCCAGTACTTC; cdr3_aa: CASSLASAIVSETQYF
v_call: TRBV29-1; j_call: TRBJ2-5; d_call: .; clone_size: .; cdr3_nt: TGCAGCGTTGAAGATGGGTGGGCAGGGGCTATCCCCAATGAGCAGTACTTC; cdr3_aa: CSVEDGWAGAIPNEQYF
v_call: TRBV7-9; j_call: TRBJ1-1; d_call: .; clone_size: .; cdr3_nt: TGTGCCAGCAGAAAGGTACAGCGTGAAGCTTTCTTT; cdr3_aa: CASRKVQREAFF
v_call: TRBV7-2; j_call: TRBJ2-5; d_call: TRBD1; clone_size: .; cdr3_nt: TGTGCCAGCAGCTCCGACAGGGGTGTGGAGACCCAGTACTTC; cdr3_aa: CASSSDRGVETQYF
v_call: TRBV21-1; j_call: TRBJ2-7; d_call: .; clone_size: .; cdr3_nt: TGTGCCAGCAGCAAAGCGCTCAAGGGGCGCAGTAGGTACGAGCAGTACTTC; cdr3_aa: CASSKALKGRSRYEQYF
v_call: TRBV12-3/TRBV12-4; j_call: TRBJ2-1; d_call: TRBD1; clone_size: once; cdr3_nt: TGTGCCAGCAGTTTTGGCGCAGGGGGCTACAATGAGCAGTTCTTC; cdr3_aa: CASSFGAGGYNEQFF
v_call: TRBV7-3; j_call: TRBJ2-3; d_call: .; clone_size: .; cdr3_nt: TGTGCCAGCAGCCTGACCCCGGGGCAGCCAGATACGCAGTATTTT; cdr3_aa: CASSLTPGQPDTQYF
v_call: TRBV14; j_call: TRBJ2-3; d_call: .; clone_size: .; cdr3_nt: TGTGCCAGCAGCCAAGGGCTGAGGGCAGATACGCAGTATTTT; cdr3_aa: CASSQGLRADTQYF
v_call: TRBV7-2; j_call: TRBJ2-3; d_call: .; clone_size: few; cdr3_nt: TGTGCCAGCAGCCTCATCAGGAGCACAGATACGCAGTATTTT; cdr3_aa: CASSLIRSTDTQYF
v_call: TRBV4-2; j_call: TRBJ2-7; d_call: TRBD2; clone_size: .; cdr3_nt: TGTGCCAGCAGCCAAGAACGGGGGGCCTACGAGCAGTACTTC; cdr3_aa: CASSQERGAYEQYF
v_call: TRBV24-1; j_call: TRBJ2-1; d_call: TRBD2; clone_size: .; cdr3_nt: TGTGCCACCAGTGATGTGGGACTAGCGGGGAATGAGCAGTTCTTC; cdr3_aa: CATSDVGLAGNEQFF
v_call: TRBV20-1; j_call: TRBJ1-5; d_call: .; clone_size: .; cdr3_nt: TGCAGTGCTAGCCACTCCTCCGGGGGCGGCCAGCCCCAGCATTTT; cdr3_aa: CSASHSSGGGQPQHF
v_call: TRBV12-3/TRBV12-4; j_call: TRBJ2-5; d_call: TRBD2; clone_size: .; cdr3_nt: TGTGCCAGCAGCCGAGGACTAGTATTTCACGAAGAGACCCAGTACTTC; cdr3_aa: CASSRGLVFHEETQYF
v_call: TRBV3-1; j_call: TRBJ2-1; d_call: TRBD1; clone_size: .; cdr3_nt: TGTGCCAGCAGCCAGAGGGCCGGGACAGGGGGTAGCAATGAGCAGTTCTTC; cdr3_aa: CASSQRAGTGGSNEQFF
v_call: TRBV27; j_call: TRBJ2-7; d_call: TRBD2; clone_size: .; cdr3_nt: TGTGCCAGCAGTGTTACTAGCGGGGGGGCTCCCGACGAGCAGTACTTC; cdr3_aa: CASSVTSGGAPDEQYF
v_call: TRBV5-1; j_call: TRBJ1-2; d_call: TRBD1; clone_size: .; cdr3_nt: TGCGCCAGCACCCCGGCAGGGGGCATATCTGGCTACACCTTC; cdr3_aa: CASTPAGGISGYTF
v_call: TRBV7-7; j_call: TRBJ2-5; d_call: TRBD2; clone_size: once; cdr3_nt: TGTGCTAGCAGCTTGAATAGCGGGGACCCAGGGGAGACCCAGTACTTC; cdr3_aa: CASSLNSGDPGETQYF
v_call: TRBV7-9; j_call: TRBJ1-6; d_call: .; clone_size: .; cdr3_nt: TGTGCCAGCAGCCAAACCGTAGATACGCAGTATAATTCACCCCTCCACTTT; cdr3_aa: CASSQTVDTQYNSPLHF
v_call: TRBV29-1; j_call: TRBJ2-7; d_call: TRBD1; clone_size: .; cdr3_nt: TGCAGCGTCGCATTCTCCGGGACAGGGGCCGGCGAGCAGTACTTC; cdr3_aa: CSVAFSGTGAGEQYF
v_call: TRBV2; j_call: TRBJ1-5; d_call: .; clone_size: .; cdr3_nt: TGTGCCAGCAGCGAAACAGGACTGGGTCAGCCCCAGCATTTT; cdr3_aa: CASSETGLGQPQHF
v_call: TRBV5-1; j_call: TRBJ2-7; d_call: TRBD1; clone_size: .; cdr3_nt: TGCGCCAGCAGCCAGGCCGGGACAGCCTTGTACGAGCAGTACTTC; cdr3_aa: CASSQAGTALYEQYF
v_call: TRBV4-1; j_call: TRBJ1-5; d_call: TRBD1; clone_size: once; cdr3_nt: TGCGCCAGCAGCCAAGGACAGGGGGAGTGGCAGCCCCAGCATTTT; cdr3_aa: CASSQGQGEWQPQHF
v_call: TRBV5-1; j_call: TRBJ2-2; d_call: TRBD2; clone_size: .; cdr3_nt: TGCGCCAGCAGCTTGGCCCCAGCGGGGGCCTTAACCGGGGAGCTGTTTTTT; cdr3_aa: CASSLAPAGALTGELFF
v_call: TRBV18; j_call: TRBJ2-5; d_call: .; clone_size: few; cdr3_nt: TGTGCCAGCTCACCGGATTGGGAGACCCAGTACTTC; cdr3_aa: CASSPDWETQYF
v_call: TRBV5-1; j_call: TRBJ2-1; d_call: .; clone_size: .; cdr3_nt: TGCGCCAGCAGCTTGGAATCCCGGGGGAGCCATGAGCAGTTCTTC; cdr3_aa: CASSLESRGSHEQFF
v_call: TRBV6-6; j_call: TRBJ2-1; d_call: TRBD1; clone_size: few; cdr3_nt: TGTGCCAGCAGTACATCGACAGGGGTTAATGAGCAGTTCTTC; cdr3_aa: CASSTSTGVNEQFF
v_call: TRBV6-1; j_call: TRBJ2-7; d_call: .; clone_size: many; cdr3_nt: TGTGCCAGCAGTGCGAATTCGGGGCGTACCTACGAGCAGTACTTC; cdr3_aa: CASSANSGRTYEQYF
v_call: TRBV5-1; j_call: TRBJ2-5; d_call: TRBD1; clone_size: .; cdr3_nt: TGCGCCAGCAGCTCCGGGACAGAACAAGAGACCCAGTACTTC; cdr3_aa: CASSSGTEQETQYF
v_call: TRBV4-1; j_call: TRBJ2-7; d_call: .; clone_size: few; cdr3_nt: TGCGCCAGCAGCCAAGAAACGAGCTACGAGCAGTACTTC; cdr3_aa: CASSQETSYEQYF
v_call: TRBV27; j_call: TRBJ2-7; d_call: .; clone_size: many; cdr3_nt: TGTGCCAGCAGCCCCGTTGGCAGCTACGAGCAGTACTTC; cdr3_aa: CASSPVGSYEQYF
v_call: TRBV9; j_call: TRBJ2-1; d_call: .; clone_size: .; cdr3_nt: TGTGCCAGCAGCGAGGCATTAGGGGGTTCGAGCAATGAGCAGTTCTTC; cdr3_aa: CASSEALGGSSNEQFF
v_call: TRBV7-8; j_call: TRBJ1-6; d_call: TRBD1; clone_size: .; cdr3_nt: TGTGCCAGCAGCTACCGGGACAGGGGAATTTCACCCCTCCACTTT; cdr3_aa: CASSYRDRGISPLHF
v_call: TRBV7-9; j_call: TRBJ2-5; d_call: .; clone_size: .; cdr3_nt: TGTGCCAGCTTCCGGGTAGCCCGGGAGACCCAGTACTTC; cdr3_aa: CASFRVARETQYF
v_call: TRBV3-1; j_call: TRBJ1-1; d_call: TRBD1; clone_size: .; cdr3_nt: TGTGCCAGCCAGGGGGACACTGAAGCTTTCTTT; cdr3_aa: CASQGDTEAFF
v_call: TRBV20-1; j_call: TRBJ1-6; d_call: .; clone_size: .; cdr3_nt: TGCAGTGCTAGTATCAGGGACGGTTCCTCCTATAATTCACCCCTCCACTTT; cdr3_aa: CSASIRDGSSYNSPLHF
v_call: TRBV6-6; j_call: TRBJ2-3; d_call: .; clone_size: .; cdr3_nt: TGTGCCAGCAGAGATCCCGGCTCAGATACGCAGTATTTT; cdr3_aa: CASRDPGSDTQYF
v_call: TRBV6-1; j_call: TRBJ1-2; d_call: TRBD1; clone_size: .; cdr3_nt: TGTGCCAGCAGTGATGTAAGACAGGGACCGAGGGACGGCTATGGCTACACCTTC; cdr3_aa: CASSDVRQGPRDGYGYTF
v_call: TRBV7-9; j_call: TRBJ1-6; d_call: .; clone_size: .; cdr3_nt: TGTGCCAGCAGCTCCGGGGTAAGGACACCCCTCCACTTT; cdr3_aa: CASSSGVRTPLHF
v_call: TRBV28; j_call: TRBJ2-5; d_call: TRBD1; clone_size: .; cdr3_nt: TGTGCCAGCAGTTTGCTTGACAGGGGGCGTGAGACCCAGTACTTC; cdr3_aa: CASSLLDRGRETQYF
v_call: TRBV12-3/TRBV12-4; j_call: TRBJ2-7; d_call: TRBD1; clone_size: .; cdr3_nt: TGTGCCAGCCAAGGAGGACAGGGCTCCTACGAGCAGTACTTC; cdr3_aa: CASQGGQGSYEQYF
v_call: TRBV5-1; j_call: TRBJ2-2; d_call: TRBD1; clone_size: .; cdr3_nt: TGCACCAGCAGCGCCTGGGACAGCAACACCGGGGAGCTGTTTTTT; cdr3_aa: CTSSAWDSNTGELFF
v_call: TRBV7-3; j_call: TRBJ2-1; d_call: .; clone_size: .; cdr3_nt: TGTGCCAGCAGCTTAAACTACAGAAACAATGAGCAGTTCTTC; cdr3_aa: CASSLNYRNNEQFF
v_call: TRBV27; j_call: TRBJ2-7; d_call: .; clone_size: few; cdr3_nt: TGTGCCAGCAGTTCGTACCCATCGACCCGGCTGAACTCCTACGAGCAGTACTTC; cdr3_aa: CASSSYPSTRLNSYEQYF
v_call: TRBV6-1; j_call: TRBJ1-5; d_call: .; clone_size: few; cdr3_nt: TGTGCCAGCAGTGCCAGCGGGACAAGATATAGCAATCAGCCCCAGCATTTT; cdr3_aa: CASSASGTRYSNQPQHF
v_call: TRBV13; j_call: TRBJ2-1; d_call: .; clone_size: few; cdr3_nt: TGTGCCAGCAGCTTACCTCCGGGACAAGGGCCTAACAATGAGCAGTTCTTC; cdr3_aa: CASSLPPGQGPNNEQFF
v_call: TRBV3-1; j_call: TRBJ2-2; d_call: TRBD2; clone_size: .; cdr3_nt: TGTGCCAGCAGCCACTCGAGGGCGGCGGGGGGGAGTCTGTTTTTT; cdr3_aa: CASSHSRAAGGSLFF
v_call: TRBV7-9; j_call: TRBJ2-1; d_call: .; clone_size: .; cdr3_nt: TGTGCCAACCAGCCCTTTCCCAATGAGCAGTTCTTC; cdr3_aa: CANQPFPNEQFF
v_call: TRBV12-3/TRBV12-4; j_call: TRBJ1-1; d_call: .; clone_size: few; cdr3_nt: TGTGCCAGCCGCGGGGGAGGCACTGAAGCTTTCTTT; cdr3_aa: CASRGGGTEAFF